This TCR beta chain was identified in a study of shared clonotypes between healthy human individuals. This clone was observed a handful of times. Antigen unknown. The sample holds other DNA sequences that translate to the same CDR3. With 2 bases removed from V and 2 bases from J, the gap between germline ends came to 10 bases. CDR1 is MNHEY, CDR2 SMNVEV, per germline (reference sequence). The CDR3 spans 14 residues. General observations from the study: There were few donors, and this limited the genetic and exposure-history diversity represented. When naive CD4 clonotypes were compared across a few donors, about 4.8% were shared.

Participating donors were healthy, HIV-negative adults free of recent acute infections or vaccinations. A CD45RA-negative memory subset and a CD45RA+ naive subset were separated from the CD4+ cells. Only in-frame clones appear in the TCRdb table, and some are missing; sequencing was by immunoSEQ multiplex PCR. This table has 850,000 to 1,200,000 clones, around four fifths appearing once. The chain carries TRBV27 and TRBJ2-7, with D possibly being TRBD1 (5 bases). The sequencing input was memory CD4+ T cells sorted from blood. The subset: CD45RA-negative fraction. This clonotype was obtained from a man between 18 and 29 years old in good health. The CDR3 bases are TGTGCCAGCAGTTTAAGGGGTGGGCCCTACGAGCAGTACTTC. It specifies CASSLRGGPYEQYF.